One and the same sample provided the 32 T cell receptor beta chains below, sequenced in a study of identifying expanded T cells in peripheral blood. TCRdb keeps only in-frame clones here, not all; method: immunoSEQ multiplex PCR. The table shows approximately 90,000 clones, with 88% occurring only once. Material for sequencing was blood. The receptors derive from a person aged 18-70 years in good health.

The genes are TRBV5-6 and TRBJ2-6, with a possible D match to TRBD1 (5 bases). The CDR3 extends over 18 amino acids. Germline V gene lookup returns CDR1 SGHDT and CDR2 YYEEEE. Between the trimmed V and J ends, which lost 2 bases and 0 bases, there was a span of 15 bases. CDR3 sequence reads: CASSFRQPYASGANVLTF. The CDR3 nucleotides are TGTGCCAGCAGCTTTCGACAGCCTTATGCCTCTGGGGCCAACGTCCTGACTTTC.

The CDR3 is CASSLAFQGELFF. CDR3 sequence (DNA): TGTGCCAGCAGCTTAGCTTTTCAGGGAGAACTGTTTTTT. This chain links TRBV7-8 with TRBJ1-4; D possibly corresponds to TRBD1 (5 bases). Germline loops: CDR1 SGHVS, CDR2 FQNEAQ. CDR3 length equals 13 residues. The V end lost 0 bases, the J end lost 12 bases, and 11 bases lay between the germline ends.

V is TRBV27 and J is TRBJ2-5; D ambiguous. Looked up from germline, CDR1 is MNHEY and CDR2 is SMNVEV (reference sequence). This CDR3 spans 15 amino acids. V was shortened by 2 bases and J by 4 bases, with 14 bases between the two germline ends. The CDR3 loop reads CASSLNGQVGETQYF. CDR3 DNA: TGTGCCAGCAGTTTAAATGGGCAGGTTGGAGAGACCCAGTACTTC.

This rearrangement joins TRBV5-1 to TRBJ2-7; tentatively, D is TRBD2 (6 bases). The V end was cut by 0 bases, the J end by 4 bases, with 17 bases between. From germline, CDR1 is SGHRS and CDR2 YFSETQ. CDR3 length: 16 residues. The CDR3 bases are TGCGCCAGCAGCTTGGTTGGGGACTGGCGTGGGTACGAGCAGTACTTC. It encodes CASSLVGDWRGYEQYF.

This chain joins TRBV2 and TRBJ2-7; 9 nucleotides align to TRBD1. Losses at the gene ends were 6 bases for V and 0 bases for J; bases not matched to a gene: 6. CDR3 length: 15 residues. The germline gives CDR1 SNHLY, CDR2 FYNNEI. DNA of the CDR3: TGTGCCAGCAGGAACCGACAGGGGGGCTCCTACGAGCAGTACTTC. Translating it yields CASRNRQGGSYEQYF.

The chain links TRBV30 to TRBJ2-1, with TRBD2 matching over 10 bases. Trimming took 2 bases from V and 2 from J; bases not matched to a gene: 15. The CDR3 sequence is 19 residues long. Germline CDR1 reads GTSNPN; CDR2 reads SVGIG (reference sequence). DNA for the CDR3: TGTGCCTGGAGTCCTACCCCAGCGGGGGGGCCGGGCCCCTACAATGAGCAGTTCTTC. This gives the protein CAWSPTPAGGPGPYNEQFF.

A single count supports this clone. V is TRBV28 and J is TRBJ2-2; D could derive from TRBD1 or TRBD2 (5 bases each). Germline V CDR1 and CDR2: MDHEN, SYDVKM. The CDR3 loop spans 12 amino acids. With 3 bases removed from V and 6 bases from J, the gap between germline ends came to 5 bases. The chain's CDR3 is CASSLGAGELFF. Written as DNA, the CDR3 is TGTGCCAGCAGTTTGGGGGCCGGGGAGCTGTTTTTT.

As regards this clone: A much larger clone differs by one base, so this may be a read error. The chain recombines TRBV4-2 with TRBJ2-7, with 8 positions matching TRBD2. CDR3 length: 15 amino acids. Germline CDR1 is LGHNA and CDR2 is YNFKEQ. The V segment lost 0 bases and the J segment 2 bases; nucleotides outside the gene matches: 3. CDR3 residues: CASSQEGAGAYEQYF. In DNA, the CDR3 is TGTGCCAGCAGCCAAGAAGGAGCGGGGGCCTACGAGCAGTACTTC.

V and J are TRBV5-4 and TRBJ1-1; 8 nucleotides agree with TRBD1. CDR1 and CDR2 (germline): SGHNT, YYREEE (reference sequence). This CDR3 has 15 residues. The ends lost 4 bases at V and 11 bases at J; junction bases unmatched: 16. CDR3 DNA sequence: TGTGCCAGCAGCATAGGGACAGGTCTCACCGGGGGGGCTTTCTTT. Translated: CASSIGTGLTGGAFF. Looking up the rest from reference TRBV5-4 and TRBJ1-1 gives the full variable domain: ETGVTQSPTHLIKTRGQQVTLRCSSQSGHNTVSWYQQALGQGPQFIFQYYREEENGRGNFPPRFSGLQFPNYSSELNVNALELDDSALYLCASSIGTGLTGGAFFGQGTRLTVV.

This chain uses TRBV10-1 with TRBJ2-2; 10 nucleotides line up with TRBD1. The J segment lost 5 bases and the V segment lost 4 bases, leaving 4 bases of the junction unmatched. The CDR3 has 15 amino acids. Germline V lookup: CDR1 WNHNN, CDR2 SYGVQD (reference sequence). CDR3 sequence (DNA): TGCGCCAGCAGTGTTGGGACAGGGGTTACCGGGGAGCTGTTTTTT. Its protein is CASSVGTGVTGELFF.

In this sample, this clone turned up once. The V and J genes are TRBV6-5 and TRBJ2-1; D unresolved. The CDR3 consists of 13 residues. Germline CDR1 and CDR2: MNHEY and SVGAGI. Trimming stripped 1 base from V and 5 bases from J, with 6 bases between. CDR3 residues: CASSYFGDNEQFF. DNA of the CDR3: TGTGCCAGCAGTTACTTCGGAGACAATGAGCAGTTCTTC.

This clone was seen only once. The chain is built from TRBV6-6 and TRBJ1-1, with D possibly being TRBD1 (5 bases). The CDR3 has 14 residues. Germline V gene lookup returns CDR1 MNHNY and CDR2 SVGAGI (reference sequence). Trimming took off 6 bases at V and 0 bases at J, with 11 bases between the two ends. CDR3 in DNA: TGTGCCAGCAGGGGAGGGGAGTTGAACACTGAAGCTTTCTTT. It codes for CASRGGELNTEAFF.

The chain employs TRBV7-3 and TRBJ2-4; no reliable D call. The CDR3 has 15 amino acids. V was trimmed by 5 bases and J by 2 bases, leaving 13 bases between them. CDR1 SGHTA and CDR2 FQGTGA come from the germline V gene. CDR3 nucleotide sequence: TGTGCCAGCAGCCTATCCCCCTCTCCCAAAAACATTCAGTACTTC. This translates into CASSLSPSPKNIQYF.

There are a few counts of this clone. This chain uses TRBV10-3 with TRBJ2-7; a weak D match, TRBD1 (5 bases). Per the germline V gene, CDR1 is ENHRY and CDR2 is SYGVKD. The CDR3 has 15 residues. Trimming pared 2 bases from V and 4 bases from J, leaving 15 bases between. CDR3 in amino acids: CAISEGARVAYEQYF. The CDR3 nucleotides read TGTGCCATCAGTGAGGGGGCCAGGGTGGCATACGAGCAGTACTTC.

This sequence joins TRBV9 and TRBJ2-3; weak D call: TRBD2 (6 bases). CDR1 and CDR2 from the germline V gene are SGDLS and YYNGEE. The CDR3 loop spans 12 amino acids. The V and J ends lost 2 bases and 10 bases respectively, with 11 bases between them. The CDR3 bases are TGTGCCAGCAGCGTGCGGGACTCCCCGCAGTATTTT. Translating it yields CASSVRDSPQYF.

The V call is TRBV5-1, the J call TRBJ1-3; D is ambiguous. The CDR3 has 16 amino acids. V was shortened by 0 bases and J by 0 bases, with 10 bases between the two germline ends. CDR1 is SGHRS and CDR2 is YFSETQ in the germline V gene. CDR3 protein: CASSLAGPISGNTIYF. The CDR3 nucleotides read TGCGCCAGCAGCTTGGCCGGACCGATCTCTGGAAACACCATATATTTT.

This clone was picked up a small number of times. The chain has TRBV6-4 and TRBJ2-3; 8 bases fit TRBD1. The CDR3 is made up of 14 amino acids. The germline gives CDR1 MRHNA, CDR2 SNTAGT. The ends lost 3 bases at V and 6 bases at J; junction bases unmatched: 5. The CDR3 loop reads CASSEATGGDTQYF. CDR3 coding DNA: TGTGCCAGCAGTGAGGCCACAGGGGGTGATACGCAGTATTTT.

This clone was detected once. V and J are TRBV5-4 and TRBJ2-2; TRBD1 matches 9 bases. With V trimmed by 1 base and J by 8 bases, 9 bases remained unmatched. The CDR3 consists of 16 residues. Germline V gene lookup returns CDR1 SGHNT and CDR2 YYREEE (reference sequence). CDR3 loop: CASSLLGTGLIGELFF. The CDR3 nucleotides read TGTGCCAGCAGCTTGTTAGGGACAGGGTTAATAGGGGAGCTGTTTTTT. Together with reference TRBV5-4 and TRBJ2-2, the CDR3 gives the full variable domain: ETGVTQSPTHLIKTRGQQVTLRCSSQSGHNTVSWYQQALGQGPQFIFQYYREEENGRGNFPPRFSGLQFPNYSSELNVNALELDDSALYLCASSLLGTGLIGELFFGEGSRLTVL.

CDR3 nucleotides: TGTGCCAGTAGTATGGGTACAGACTACAATGAGCAGTTCTTC. Encoded protein: CASSMGTDYNEQFF. This chain links TRBV19 with TRBJ2-1; unclear D gene. CDR1 is LNHDA and CDR2 is SQIVND in the germline V gene (reference sequence). CDR3 size: 14 residues. V lost 3 bases and J 3 bases, leaving 9 bases between the germline ends.

The DNA for the CDR3 is TGTGCCAGCAGCTTCCGGGACAGGCTCAACACCGGGGAGCTGTTTTTT. It translates to CASSFRDRLNTGELFF. This rearrangement joins TRBV5-4 to TRBJ2-2; 8 nucleotides agree with TRBD1. The CDR3 runs to 16 residues. Germline loops: CDR1 SGHNT, CDR2 YYREEE (reference sequence). After removal of 2 bases from V and 2 bases from J, the junction contained 5 bases not matched to a gene. The full variable domain, completed using reference TRBV5-4 and TRBJ2-2, is ETGVTQSPTHLIKTRGQQVTLRCSSQSGHNTVSWYQQALGQGPQFIFQYYREEENGRGNFPPRFSGLQFPNYSSELNVNALELDDSALYLCASSFRDRLNTGELFFGEGSRLTVL.

This sequence joins TRBV6-4 and TRBJ2-1, with 8 nucleotides matching TRBD2. Germline V gene sequence: CDR1 MRHNA, CDR2 SNTAGT. With 2 bases clipped from V and 1 base from J, the junction kept 4 bases outside the gene matches. CDR3 length equals 16 residues. Here the CDR3 DNA reads TGTGCCAGCAGTGACGCGGCTAGCGGGTCCTACAATGAGCAGTTCTTC. It encodes CASSDAASGSYNEQFF.

The V and J genes are TRBV5-6 and TRBJ2-5; TRBD2 is a possible D gene (5 bases). Germline V CDR1 and CDR2: SGHDT, YYEEEE. The V gene lost 1 base and the J gene lost 2 bases, with 9 bases spanning the gap. CDR3 length equals 14 residues. The CDR3 loop is CASSLTGFQETQYF. CDR3 coding DNA: TGTGCCAGCAGCTTGACGGGGTTTCAAGAGACCCAGTACTTC.

The rearrangement links TRBV7-9 to TRBJ1-5, with D unclear. V was clipped by 4 bases and J by 5 bases, with 12 bases between them. The CDR3 has 14 residues. Germline assignment: CDR1 SEHNR and CDR2 FQNEAQ (reference sequence). In DNA form, the CDR3 reads TGTGCCAGCAGCTCCTTATCAGGAGATCAGCCCCAGCATTTT. Amino acids: CASSSLSGDQPQHF.

Details on this clone: The CDR3 does not end in the conserved phenylalanine or tryptophan, so this is likely a read error. No DNA is shown, since the ends of the CDR3 on it are uncertain; the CDR3 is the one TCRdb lists. This chain joins TRBV19 and TRBJ2-6; the DNA was not compared with TRBD1, the D call given in the table. Germline lookup yields CDR1 LNHDA and CDR2 SQIVND (reference sequence). From its first to its last residue, the CDR3 has 14 amino acids. The CDR3 loop reads CASSIPRTGDSGHL.

V gene TRBV2 combines with J gene TRBJ2-7; D ambiguous. Germline assignment: CDR1 SNHLY and CDR2 FYNNEI. The CDR3 consists of 16 residues. Trimming took off 6 bases at V and 0 bases at J, with 18 bases between the two ends. The CDR3 DNA reads TGTGCCAGCAGGTACCGCGTACTCTCCGTCTCCTACGAGCAGTACTTC. This translates into CASRYRVLSVSYEQYF.

The genes are TRBV18 and TRBJ1-1; D not resolved. Germline V gives CDR1 KGHSH, CDR2 LQKENI. V shed 2 bases and J shed 1 base, with 14 bases lying between them. This CDR3 contains 16 residues. Here the CDR3 DNA reads TGTGCCAGCTCACCAGAGATCTCTATCCGGAACACTGAAGCTTTCTTT. Its protein is CASSPEISIRNTEAFF. Full variable domain (outside the CDR3, taken from reference TRBV18 and TRBJ1-1): NAGVMQNPRHLVRRRGQEARLRCSPMKGHSHVYWYRQLPEEGLKFMVYLQKENIIDESGMPKERFSAEFPKEGPSILRIQQVVRGDSAAYFCASSPEISIRNTEAFFGQGTRLTVV.

Written as DNA, the CDR3 is TGTGCCAGCCGTCAAGGACAACCTTCGAATGAGCAGTTCTTC. It codes for CASRQGQPSNEQFF. The chain carries TRBV2 and TRBJ2-1; possibly TRBD1 for D (5 bases). CDR3 length: 14 residues. Trimming stripped 8 bases from V and 7 bases from J, with 18 bases between. Germline V gene data show CDR1 as SNHLY and CDR2 as FYNNEI.

At least ten counts were recorded for this clone. The rearrangement links TRBV11-2 to TRBJ2-1; 13 nucleotides align to TRBD2. The germline V gene has CDR1 SGHAT and CDR2 FQNNGV. V gave up 5 bases and J gave up 6 bases; unmatched junction bases: 4. This CDR3 spans 15 amino acids. The DNA for the CDR3 is TGTGCCAGCAGCCCCGGGACTAGCGGGGCCAATGAGCAGTTCTTC. Encoded protein: CASSPGTSGANEQFF.

The chain couples TRBV2 to TRBJ2-3; TRBD1 might be the D (6 bases). Trimming stripped 5 bases from V and 0 bases from J, with 9 bases between. Germline CDR1 SNHLY, CDR2 FYNNEI. The CDR3 consists of 14 residues. The CDR3 coding sequence is TGTGCCAGCAGTCGGGACATTAGCACAGATACGCAGTATTTT. Translated, it gives CASSRDISTDTQYF. Combining the CDR3 with reference TRBV2 and TRBJ2-3 gives the whole variable domain EPEVTQTPSHQVTQMGQEVILRCVPISNHLYFYWYRQILGQKVEFLVSFYNNEISEKSEIFDDQFSVERPDGSNFTLKIRSTKLEDSAMYFCASSRDISTDTQYFGPGTRLTVL.

This chain's CDR3 is CASRPAPYSNYGYTF. CDR3 in DNA: TGTGCCAGCCGCCCGGCTCCCTATAGTAACTATGGCTACACCTTC. The V and J genes are TRBV6-1 and TRBJ1-2; D gene ambiguous. Trimming removed 8 bases from V and 1 base from J, with 17 bases in between. The CDR3 spans 15 residues. CDR1 is MNHNS, CDR2 SASEGT, per germline.

The chain joins TRBV29-1 to TRBJ1-5; 8 bases line up with TRBD1. The CDR3 totals 15 residues. The V gene's germline CDR1 is SQVTM and CDR2 ANQGSEA. The junction had 9 bases not matched to a gene; V was cut back by 5 bases and J by 3 bases. Written as DNA, the CDR3 is TGCAGCGTTCCTCGGACAGGGAGGATCAATCAGCCCCAGCATTTT. It encodes CSVPRTGRINQPQHF.

The rearrangement links TRBV23-1 to TRBJ1-6; the match to TRBD1 covers 10 bases. TRBV23-1 falls under the ORF class, with uncertain function. J gave up 3 bases and V 0 bases, and 11 bases lay outside the gene matches. This CDR3 is 20 amino acids long. CDR3 DNA sequence: TGCGCCAGCAGTCAATCCTCGCCCGTTTGGGACAGGGGCTATAATTCACCCCTCCACTTT. Its protein is CASSQSSPVWDRGYNSPLHF.